This T cell receptor (beta chain) was recovered during a study of blood T cell repertoires in COVID-19. As handled by the study authors: Researchers report that nucleated cell counts were estimated from reference gene primer amplification. Clones were read by immunoSEQ multiplex PCR, and TCRdb kept only the in-frame ones, dropping some. Clone size and V and J calls were adopted from that table, with D and trimming inferred from the DNA. The table has fewer than 150,000 clones, roughly four fifths seen once; the top ten hold 5.5% to 7%. This CDR3 is built from 15 residues. Germline CDR1 and CDR2: MGHDK and SYGVNS. Trimming stripped 4 bases from V and 8 bases from J, with 15 bases between.

This TCR came from a human donor in a cohort sampled during active COVID-19. The sample taken for sequencing was peripheral blood. The rearrangement links TRBV25-1 to TRBJ1-6; a weak D match, TRBD1 (6 bases). CDR3 DNA sequence: TGTGCCAGCAGTGCCCGTAGGGGGGGGGATTCACCCCTCCACTTT. Protein sequence: CASSARRGGDSPLHF. The full variable domain, completed using reference TRBV25-1 and TRBJ1-6, is EADIYQTPRYLVIGTGKKITLECSQTMGHDKMYWYQQDPGMELHLIHYSYGVNSTEKGDLSSESTVSRIRTEHFPLTLESARPSHTSQYLCASSARRGGDSPLHFGNGTRLTVT.